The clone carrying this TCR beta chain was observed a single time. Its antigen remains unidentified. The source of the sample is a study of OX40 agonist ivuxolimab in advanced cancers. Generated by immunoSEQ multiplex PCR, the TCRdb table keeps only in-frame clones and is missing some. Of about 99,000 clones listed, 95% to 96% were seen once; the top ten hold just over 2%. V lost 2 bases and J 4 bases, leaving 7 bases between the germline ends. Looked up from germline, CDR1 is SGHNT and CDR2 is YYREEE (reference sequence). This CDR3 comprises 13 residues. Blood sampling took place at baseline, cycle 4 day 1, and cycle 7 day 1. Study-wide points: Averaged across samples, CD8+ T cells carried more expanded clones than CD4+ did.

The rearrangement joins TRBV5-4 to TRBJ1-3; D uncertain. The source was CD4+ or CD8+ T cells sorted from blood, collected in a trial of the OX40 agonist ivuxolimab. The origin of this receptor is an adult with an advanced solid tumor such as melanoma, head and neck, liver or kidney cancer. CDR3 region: CASSFGLGNTIYF. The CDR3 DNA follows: TGTGCCAGCAGCTTCGGACTCGGAAACACCATATATTTT.